One and the same sample provided the 26 T cell receptor beta chains below, sequenced in a study of TIL therapy for anti-PD-1-resistant metastatic lung cancer. Time point defined: pre-treatment sample, taken before nivolumab and TIL therapy. The libraries were made with immunoSEQ v3. Generated by immunoSEQ multiplex PCR, the TCRdb table keeps only in-frame clones and is missing some. Of tens of thousands of clones in the sample, around 69% are singletons; the top ten hold 5.5% to 8.5%. The sequencing used blood, collected at baseline. Receptor source: a person between 30 and 79 years old with non-small cell lung cancer.

The chain's CDR3 is CASSPSPGQDQETQYF. The CDR3 DNA follows: TGTGCCAGCTCACCAAGCCCGGGACAGGACCAAGAGACCCAGTACTTC. The chain links TRBV18 to TRBJ2-5, with 8 bases lining up with TRBD1. CDR1 is KGHSH and CDR2 is LQKENI in the germline V gene. There are 16 residues in the CDR3. The junction had 5 bases not matched to a gene; V was cut back by 2 bases and J by 0 bases.

This chain uses TRBV29-1 with TRBJ1-1; 7 nucleotides align to TRBD1. The CDR3 has 14 amino acids. Unmatched junction bases numbered 12, after V lost 6 bases and J lost 5 bases. In germline, CDR1 is SQVTM, CDR2 ANQGSEA. CDR3 bases: TGCAGCGTCCCCTTTAAGGGGGCGAGGACTGAAGCTTTCTTT. It is translated as CSVPFKGARTEAFF.

This rearrangement joins TRBV5-1 to TRBJ2-1, with 10 bases that match TRBD2. CDR3 size: 16 residues. The germline V gene encodes CDR1 SGHRS and CDR2 YFSETQ. The junction had 8 bases not matched to a gene; V was cut back by 4 bases and J by 4 bases. The CDR3 protein is CASSPDGTSVYNEQFF. The CDR3 coding sequence is TGCGCCAGCAGCCCAGACGGGACTAGCGTTTACAATGAGCAGTTCTTC.

This clone was recorded a few times. The rearrangement uses TRBV6-5 and TRBJ1-5, with TRBD1 matching over 7 bases. The CDR3 sequence is 13 residues long. In germline, CDR1 is MNHEY, CDR2 SVGAGI. Losses at the gene ends were 5 bases for V and 9 bases for J; bases not matched to a gene: 7. CDR3 sequence (DNA): TGTGCCAGCAGTCGACAGGGACCGGGGCCCCAGCATTTT. Residues: CASSRQGPGPQHF.

The V and J genes are TRBV6-5 and TRBJ2-2; D is uncertain. The CDR3 totals 16 residues. Deletions cut 4 bases from V and 0 bases from J, with 12 bases between. Germline CDR1 reads MNHEY; CDR2 reads SVGAGI. CDR3 amino acids: CASSSPLGSNTGELFF. In DNA form, the CDR3 reads TGTGCCAGCAGTTCTCCCTTGGGCTCGAACACCGGGGAGCTGTTTTTT.

The V gene is TRBV4-2, the J gene TRBJ2-6, with a possible D match to TRBD2 (5 bases). This CDR3 contains 17 residues. V dropped 0 bases and J dropped 2 bases, with 11 bases sitting between them. CDR1 LGHNA and CDR2 YNFKEQ come from the germline V gene. CDR3 coding DNA: TGTGCCAGCAGCCAAGAGCCTGGAGGAACTGGGGCCAACGTCCTGACTTTC. As protein: CASSQEPGGTGANVLTF.

V gene TRBV6-5 combines with J gene TRBJ1-1, with D uncertain. The V and J ends lost 6 bases and 5 bases respectively, with 13 bases between them. The germline gives CDR1 MNHEY, CDR2 SVGAGI. CDR3 length equals 13 residues. This CDR3 reads CASRYSSRTEAFF. CDR3 sequence (DNA): TGTGCCAGCAGATACAGCTCGAGGACTGAAGCTTTCTTT.

The gene calls are TRBV6-1 and TRBJ1-2; tentatively, D is TRBD1 (5 bases). This CDR3 is 13 amino acids long. Trimming removed 6 bases from V and 4 bases from J, with 12 bases in between. Germline CDR1 and CDR2: MNHNS and SASEGT. CDR3 in amino acids: CASRADSPYGYTF. CDR3 DNA: TGTGCCAGCAGAGCCGACAGTCCCTATGGCTACACCTTC.

The rearrangement uses TRBV5-1 and TRBJ2-2; TRBD1 might be the D (6 bases). Germline CDR1 and CDR2: SGHRS and YFSETQ. The CDR3 length is 13 residues. Trimming removed 3 bases at V and 6 bases at J, with 9 bases between. The CDR3 is CASSWDTSGELFF. In nucleotides, the CDR3 is TGCGCCAGCAGCTGGGACACCTCCGGGGAGCTGTTTTTT.

This clone was recorded once. The chain uses TRBV18 and TRBJ2-2; 8 bases align to TRBD2. The CDR3 loop spans 17 amino acids. V trimming: 0 bases; J trimming: 3 bases; junction bases outside the gene matches: 6. Per the germline V gene, CDR1 is KGHSH and CDR2 is LQKENI. CDR3 loop: CASSPPGGLAYTGELFF. The CDR3 bases are TGTGCCAGCTCACCACCGGGAGGACTAGCATACACCGGGGAGCTGTTTTTT.

The rearrangement uses TRBV5-1 and TRBJ2-3; no clear D gene. Germline V CDR1 and CDR2: SGHRS, YFSETQ. V gave up 0 bases and J gave up 2 bases, with 10 bases separating them. The length of the CDR3 is 15 residues. CDR3 protein: CASSLGTTPTDTQYF. In nucleotides, the CDR3 is TGCGCCAGCAGCTTGGGAACCACCCCCACAGATACGCAGTATTTT.

The V call is TRBV2, the J call TRBJ1-2; 8 bases match TRBD1. This CDR3 has 14 residues. CDR1 and CDR2 from the germline V gene are SNHLY and FYNNEI. Germline trimming cut 6 bases from V and 5 bases from J; bases unmatched to any gene: 8. The CDR3: CASRRQGRTYGYTF. The CDR3 coding sequence is TGTGCCAGCAGGAGACAGGGGCGGACTTATGGCTACACCTTC.

The chain employs TRBV11-2 and TRBJ2-1; TRBD2 matches at 11 bases. Germline CDR1 SGHAT, CDR2 FQNNGV. V was pared by 4 bases and J by 7 bases, with 15 bases of the junction left unmatched. This CDR3 comprises 18 residues. The CDR3 DNA reads as TGTGCCAGCAGCTCCCTCGGGGTGGGGACTAGCGGCCCAAATGAGCAGTTCTTC. It codes for CASSSLGVGTSGPNEQFF. Combining the CDR3 with reference TRBV11-2 and TRBJ2-1 gives the whole variable domain EAGVAQSPRYKIIEKRQSVAFWCNPISGHATLYWYQQILGQGPKLLIQFQNNGVVDDSQLPKDRFSAERLKGVDSTLKIQPAKLEDSAVYLCASSSLGVGTSGPNEQFFGPGTRLTVL.

This chain uses TRBV5-1 with TRBJ2-3; tentative D call: TRBD2 (6 bases). The V gene's germline CDR1 is SGHRS and CDR2 YFSETQ. The CDR3 totals 14 residues. V was shortened by 0 bases and J by 3 bases, with 8 bases between the two germline ends. CDR3 in amino acids: CASSLERGTDTQYF. CDR3 nucleotide sequence: TGCGCCAGCAGCTTGGAACGGGGGACAGATACGCAGTATTTT. Combining the CDR3 with reference TRBV5-1 and TRBJ2-3 gives the whole variable domain KAGVTQTPRYLIKTRGQQVTLSCSPISGHRSVSWYQQTPGQGLQFLFEYFSETQRNKGNFPGRFSGRQFSNSRSEMNVSTLELGDSALYLCASSLERGTDTQYFGPGTRLTVL.

A few counts support this clone. The CDR3 sequence: CAISELQVNEQFF. CDR3 coding DNA: TGTGCCATCAGTGAGCTGCAGGTCAATGAGCAGTTCTTC. V usage is TRBV10-3 and J usage is TRBJ2-1; D not certain. Trimming took 2 bases from V and 6 from J, leaving 8 bases between them. Germline assignment: CDR1 ENHRY and CDR2 SYGVKD. The CDR3 runs 13 residues.

The V and J genes are TRBV7-6 and TRBJ2-7; TRBD2 is a possible D gene (6 bases). CDR3 length: 15 residues. Germline V CDR1 and CDR2: SGHVS, FNYEAQ. Trimming shortened V by 0 bases and J by 3 bases, and 12 bases separated the two germline ends. The CDR3 DNA reads TGTGCCAGCAGCTTAGCGCCTAGCGCAAACTACGAGCAGTACTTC. Protein sequence: CASSLAPSANYEQYF.

The sample holds a few counts of this clone. The gene calls are TRBV18 and TRBJ1-2; D is possibly TRBD1 (6 bases). V was pared by 6 bases and J by 6 bases, with 11 bases between. Germline V gives CDR1 KGHSH, CDR2 LQKENI. The CDR3 sequence is 12 residues long. CDR3 nucleotide sequence: TGTGCCAGCTCCGGGGGCCGCGATGGCTACACCTTC. Amino acid sequence: CASSGGRDGYTF.

This chain links TRBV6-6 with TRBJ2-2, with 8 nucleotides matching TRBD2. Germline V lookup: CDR1 MNHNY, CDR2 SVGAGI (reference sequence). The CDR3 is made up of 14 amino acids. The J segment lost 5 bases and the V segment lost 8 bases, leaving 7 bases of the junction unmatched. The CDR3 coding sequence is TGTGCCAGCCACCGGGAGGGGGGGACCGGGGAGCTGTTTTTT. This gives the protein CASHREGGTGELFF.

The chain couples TRBV9 to TRBJ2-7, with TRBD2 matching 16 bases. V lost 3 bases and J lost 0; bases outside the gene matches: 3. CDR1 is SGDLS, CDR2 YYNGEE, per germline. This CDR3 region has 17 residues. The CDR3 here is CASSAGLAGGGSYEQYF. The CDR3 DNA follows: TGTGCCAGCAGCGCGGGACTAGCGGGAGGGGGCTCCTACGAGCAGTACTTC.

This clone was seen only a few times. The chain joins TRBV28 to TRBJ1-2, with 8 bases aligning to TRBD1. The junction had 3 bases not matched to a gene; V was cut back by 5 bases and J by 4 bases. The CDR3 totals 13 residues. Per the germline V gene, CDR1 is MDHEN and CDR2 is SYDVKM. In DNA form, the CDR3 reads TGTGCCAGCAGTGCAGGGGGCGGCTATGGCTACACCTTC. This codes for CASSAGGGYGYTF.

This sequence joins TRBV11-3 and TRBJ2-3; the D gene is possibly TRBD1 (6 bases). This CDR3 spans 14 amino acids. Germline CDR1 reads SGHNT; CDR2 reads YENEEA. Between the trimmed V and J ends, which lost 8 bases and 4 bases, there was a span of 16 bases. The CDR3 loop reads CASRRGFGADTQYF. DNA for the CDR3: TGTGCCAGCCGCAGGGGATTCGGGGCAGATACGCAGTATTTT.

The V gene is TRBV29-1, the J gene TRBJ1-1, with D perhaps TRBD1 (5 bases). This CDR3 contains 16 residues. Trimming took off 3 bases at V and 0 bases at J, with 17 bases between the two ends. Looked up from germline, CDR1 is SQVTM and CDR2 is ANQGSEA. For the CDR3, the DNA is TGCAGCGTTGACGGGGGTACCTTACCCATGAACACTGAAGCTTTCTTT. This sequence encodes CSVDGGTLPMNTEAFF.

The rearrangement joins TRBV5-4 to TRBJ2-5; TRBD1 is a possible D gene (6 bases). The germline CDR1 and CDR2 sequences are SGHNT and YYREEE (reference sequence). This CDR3 has 15 amino acids. The ends were cut back, 4 bases at V and 5 bases at J, with 18 bases in the middle. The CDR3 DNA sequence: TGTGCCAGCAGCCCGAGTTGGGGGCAGAGTGAGACCCAGTACTTC. Translating it yields CASSPSWGQSETQYF.

V and J are TRBV5-4 and TRBJ2-5, with D possibly called TRBD1 or TRBD2 (5 bases each). Germline CDR1 and CDR2: SGHNT and YYREEE (reference sequence). The V gene lost 5 bases and the J gene lost 7 bases, with 15 bases spanning the gap. CDR3 size: 13 residues. This CDR3 reads CASSLRGERTQYF. The CDR3 DNA sequence: TGTGCCAGCAGTTTGAGGGGTGAGCGGACCCAGTACTTC.

The chain has TRBV7-9 and TRBJ2-3; D is unresolved. The germline gives CDR1 SEHNR, CDR2 FQNEAQ (reference sequence). The CDR3 length is 12 residues. Trimming took 8 bases from V and 5 from J, leaving 11 bases between them. The chain's CDR3 is CASHGSLDTQYF. The DNA of the CDR3 is TGTGCCAGCCATGGTTCTTTAGATACGCAGTATTTT.

The rearrangement links TRBV2 to TRBJ2-3; 7 nucleotides line up with TRBD2. The CDR3 covers 15 residues. CDR1 SNHLY and CDR2 FYNNEI come from the germline V gene. V shed 6 bases and J 2 bases; nucleotides not matched to a gene: 8. CDR3 coding DNA: TGTGCCAGCAGCCGGACTAGTCCGGACACAGATACGCAGTATTTT. It is translated as CASSRTSPDTDTQYF.